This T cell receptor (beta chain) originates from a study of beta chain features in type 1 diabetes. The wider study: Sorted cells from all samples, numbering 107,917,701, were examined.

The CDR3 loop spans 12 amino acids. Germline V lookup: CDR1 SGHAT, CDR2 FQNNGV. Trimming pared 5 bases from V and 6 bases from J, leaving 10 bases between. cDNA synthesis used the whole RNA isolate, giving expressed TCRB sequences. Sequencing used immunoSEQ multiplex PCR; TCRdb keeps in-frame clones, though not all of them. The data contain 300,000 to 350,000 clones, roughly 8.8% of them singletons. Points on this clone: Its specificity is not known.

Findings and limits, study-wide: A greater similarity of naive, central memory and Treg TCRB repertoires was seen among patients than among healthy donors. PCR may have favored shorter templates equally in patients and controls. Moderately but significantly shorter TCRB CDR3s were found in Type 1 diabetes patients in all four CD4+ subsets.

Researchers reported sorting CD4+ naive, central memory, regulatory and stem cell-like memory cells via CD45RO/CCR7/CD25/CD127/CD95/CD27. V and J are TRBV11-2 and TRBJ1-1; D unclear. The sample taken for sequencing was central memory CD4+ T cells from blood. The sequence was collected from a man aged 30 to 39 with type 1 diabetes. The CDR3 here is CASSRSAAEAFF. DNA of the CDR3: TGTGCCAGCAGCCGATCTGCTGCTGAAGCTTTCTTT.